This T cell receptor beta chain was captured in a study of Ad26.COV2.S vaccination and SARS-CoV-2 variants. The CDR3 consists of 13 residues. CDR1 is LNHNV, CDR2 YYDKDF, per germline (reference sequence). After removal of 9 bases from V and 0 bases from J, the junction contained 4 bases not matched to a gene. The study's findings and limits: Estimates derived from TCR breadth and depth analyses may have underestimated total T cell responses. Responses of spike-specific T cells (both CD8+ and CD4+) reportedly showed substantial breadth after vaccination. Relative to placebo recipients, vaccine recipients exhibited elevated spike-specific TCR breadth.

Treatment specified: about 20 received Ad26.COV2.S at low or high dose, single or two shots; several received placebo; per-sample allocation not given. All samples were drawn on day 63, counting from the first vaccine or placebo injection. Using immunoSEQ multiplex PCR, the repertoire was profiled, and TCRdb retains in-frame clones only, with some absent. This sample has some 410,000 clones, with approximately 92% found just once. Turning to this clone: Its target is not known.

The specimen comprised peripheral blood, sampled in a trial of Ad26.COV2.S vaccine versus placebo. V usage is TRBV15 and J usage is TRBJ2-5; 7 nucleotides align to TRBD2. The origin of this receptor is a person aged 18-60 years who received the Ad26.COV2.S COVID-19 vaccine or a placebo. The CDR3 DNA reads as TGTGCCACTCAACGGGGGGACCAAGAGACCCAGTACTTC. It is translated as CATQRGDQETQYF.